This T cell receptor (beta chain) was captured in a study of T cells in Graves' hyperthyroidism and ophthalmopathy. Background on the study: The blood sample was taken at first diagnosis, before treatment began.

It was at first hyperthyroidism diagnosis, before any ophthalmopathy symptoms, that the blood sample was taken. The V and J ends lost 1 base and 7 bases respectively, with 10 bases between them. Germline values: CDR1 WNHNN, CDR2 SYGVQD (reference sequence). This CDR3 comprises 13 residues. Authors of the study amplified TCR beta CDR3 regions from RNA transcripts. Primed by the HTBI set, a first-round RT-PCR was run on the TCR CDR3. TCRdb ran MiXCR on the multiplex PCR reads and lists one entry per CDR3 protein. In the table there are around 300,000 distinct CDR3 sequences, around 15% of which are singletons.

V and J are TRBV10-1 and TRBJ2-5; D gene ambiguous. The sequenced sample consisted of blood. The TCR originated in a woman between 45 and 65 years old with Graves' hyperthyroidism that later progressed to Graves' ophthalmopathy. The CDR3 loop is CASSEWHLGTQYF. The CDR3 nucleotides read TGCGCCAGCAGTGAGTGGCACCTGGGGACCCAGTACTTC.